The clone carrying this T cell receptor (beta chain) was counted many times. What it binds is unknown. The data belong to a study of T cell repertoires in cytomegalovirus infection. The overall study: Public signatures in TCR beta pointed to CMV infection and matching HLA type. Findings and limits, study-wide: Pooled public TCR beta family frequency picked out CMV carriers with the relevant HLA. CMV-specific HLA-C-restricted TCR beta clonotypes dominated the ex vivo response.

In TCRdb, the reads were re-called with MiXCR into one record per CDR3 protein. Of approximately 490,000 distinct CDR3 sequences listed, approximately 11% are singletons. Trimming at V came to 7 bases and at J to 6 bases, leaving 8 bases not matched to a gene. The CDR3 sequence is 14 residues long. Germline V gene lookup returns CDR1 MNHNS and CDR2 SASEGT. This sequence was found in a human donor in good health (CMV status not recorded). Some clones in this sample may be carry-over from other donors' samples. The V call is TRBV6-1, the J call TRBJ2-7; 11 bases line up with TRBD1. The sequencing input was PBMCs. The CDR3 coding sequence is TGTGCCAGCACCCTCCGGGACAGGGGGGTCGAGCAGTACTTC. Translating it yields CASTLRDRGVEQYF.